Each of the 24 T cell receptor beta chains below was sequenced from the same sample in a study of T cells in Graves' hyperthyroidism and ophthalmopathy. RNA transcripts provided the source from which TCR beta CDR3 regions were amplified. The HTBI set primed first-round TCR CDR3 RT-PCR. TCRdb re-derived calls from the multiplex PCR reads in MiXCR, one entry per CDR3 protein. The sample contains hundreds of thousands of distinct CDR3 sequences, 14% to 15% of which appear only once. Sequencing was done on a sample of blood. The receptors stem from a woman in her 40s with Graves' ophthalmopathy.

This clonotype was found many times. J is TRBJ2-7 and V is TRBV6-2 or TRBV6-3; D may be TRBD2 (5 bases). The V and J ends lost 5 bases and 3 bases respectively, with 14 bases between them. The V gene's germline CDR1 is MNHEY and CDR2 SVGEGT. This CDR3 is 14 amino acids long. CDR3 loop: CASSPSLLGYEQYF. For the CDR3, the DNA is TGTGCCAGCAGTCCCAGTTTACTAGGCTACGAGCAGTACTTC.

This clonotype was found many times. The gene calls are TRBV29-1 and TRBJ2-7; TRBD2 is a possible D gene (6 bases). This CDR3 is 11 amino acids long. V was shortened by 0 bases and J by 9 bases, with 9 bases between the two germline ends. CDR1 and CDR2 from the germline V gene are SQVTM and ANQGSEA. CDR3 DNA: TGCAGCGTTGAAGATGGGGGGTGGCAGTACTTC. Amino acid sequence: CSVEDGGWQYF.

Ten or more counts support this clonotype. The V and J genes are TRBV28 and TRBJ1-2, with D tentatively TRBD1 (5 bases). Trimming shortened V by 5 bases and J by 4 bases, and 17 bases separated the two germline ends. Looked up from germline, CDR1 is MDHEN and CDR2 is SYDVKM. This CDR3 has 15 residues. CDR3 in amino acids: CASSLEIGVSYGYTF. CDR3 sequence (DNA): TGTGCCAGCAGTCTCGAGATAGGGGTTAGCTATGGCTACACCTTC.

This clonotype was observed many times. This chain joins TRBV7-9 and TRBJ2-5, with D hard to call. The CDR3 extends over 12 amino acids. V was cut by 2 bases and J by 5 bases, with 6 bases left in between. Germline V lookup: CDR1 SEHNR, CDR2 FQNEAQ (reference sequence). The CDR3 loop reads CASSLSAETQYF. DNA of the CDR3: TGTGCCAGCAGCTTATCTGCCGAGACCCAGTACTTC.

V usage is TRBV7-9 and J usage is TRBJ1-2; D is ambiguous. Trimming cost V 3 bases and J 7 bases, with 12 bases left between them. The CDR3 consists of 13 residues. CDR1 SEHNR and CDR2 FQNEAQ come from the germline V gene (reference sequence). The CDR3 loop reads CASSFLGMVGYTF. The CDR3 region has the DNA TGTGCCAGCAGCTTCTTAGGGATGGTTGGCTACACCTTC.

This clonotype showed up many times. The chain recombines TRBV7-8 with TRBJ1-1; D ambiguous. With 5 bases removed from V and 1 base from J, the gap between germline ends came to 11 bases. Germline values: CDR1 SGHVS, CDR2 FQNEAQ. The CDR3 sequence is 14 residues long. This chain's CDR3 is CASSLLPRNTEAFF. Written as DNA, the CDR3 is TGTGCCAGCAGCCTACTACCCAGGAACACTGAAGCTTTCTTT.

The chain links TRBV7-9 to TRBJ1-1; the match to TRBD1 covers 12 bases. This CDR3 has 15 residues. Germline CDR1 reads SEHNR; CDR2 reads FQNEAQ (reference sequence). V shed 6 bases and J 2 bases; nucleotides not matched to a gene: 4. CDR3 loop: CASRPGTGGNTEAFF. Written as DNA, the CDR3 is TGTGCCAGCAGACCAGGGACAGGGGGCAACACTGAAGCTTTCTTT.

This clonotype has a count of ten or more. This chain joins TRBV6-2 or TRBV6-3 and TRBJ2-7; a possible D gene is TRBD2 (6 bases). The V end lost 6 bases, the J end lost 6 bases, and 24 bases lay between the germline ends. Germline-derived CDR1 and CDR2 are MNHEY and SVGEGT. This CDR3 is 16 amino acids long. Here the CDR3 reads CASSPALLGLGGEQYF. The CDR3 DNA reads TGTGCCAGCAGCCCCGCCCTGTTGGGCTTGGGGGGCGAGCAGTACTTC.

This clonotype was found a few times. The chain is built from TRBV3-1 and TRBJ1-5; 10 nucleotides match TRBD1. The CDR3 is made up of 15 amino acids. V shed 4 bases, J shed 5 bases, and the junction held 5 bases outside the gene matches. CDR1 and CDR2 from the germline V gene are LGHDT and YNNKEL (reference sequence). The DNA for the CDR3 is TGTGCCAGCAGCCCTAGACAGGGGGCTGATCAGCCCCAGCATTTT. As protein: CASSPRQGADQPQHF.

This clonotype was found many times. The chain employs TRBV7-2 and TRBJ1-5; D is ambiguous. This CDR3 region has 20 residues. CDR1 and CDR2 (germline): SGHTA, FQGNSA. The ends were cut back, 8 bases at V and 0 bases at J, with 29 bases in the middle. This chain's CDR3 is CASAYSAGFRVWYSNQPQHF. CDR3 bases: TGTGCCAGCGCTTATTCGGCGGGGTTTAGGGTTTGGTATAGCAATCAGCCCCAGCATTTT.

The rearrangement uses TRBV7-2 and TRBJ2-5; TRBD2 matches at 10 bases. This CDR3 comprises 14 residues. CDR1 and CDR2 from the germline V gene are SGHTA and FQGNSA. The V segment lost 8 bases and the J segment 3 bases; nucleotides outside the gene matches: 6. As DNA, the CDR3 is TGTGCCAGCTGGCGGCTAGCGGGAGAAGAGACCCAGTACTTC. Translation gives CASWRLAGEETQYF.

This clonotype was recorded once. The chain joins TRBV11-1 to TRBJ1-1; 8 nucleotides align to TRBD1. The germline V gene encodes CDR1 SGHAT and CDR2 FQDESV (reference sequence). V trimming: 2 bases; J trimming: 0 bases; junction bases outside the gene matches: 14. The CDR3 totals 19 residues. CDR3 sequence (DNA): TGTGCCAGCAGCTTACTATCCGGGACAGGATTCACCATGAACACTGAAGCTTTCTTT. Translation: CASSLLSGTGFTMNTEAFF. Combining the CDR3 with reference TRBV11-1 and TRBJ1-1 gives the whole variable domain EAEVAQSPRYKITEKSQAVAFWCDPISGHATLYWYRQILGQGPELLVQFQDESVVDDSQLPKDRFSAERLKGVDSTLKIQPAELGDSAMYLCASSLLSGTGFTMNTEAFFGQGTRLTVV.

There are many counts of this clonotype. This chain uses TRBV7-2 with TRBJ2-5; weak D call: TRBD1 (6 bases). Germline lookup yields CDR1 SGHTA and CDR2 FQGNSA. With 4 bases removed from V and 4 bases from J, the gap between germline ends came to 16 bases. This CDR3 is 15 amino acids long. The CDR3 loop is CASSSLDSRGETQYF. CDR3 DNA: TGTGCCAGCAGCTCCCTGGACAGCCGGGGAGAGACCCAGTACTTC.

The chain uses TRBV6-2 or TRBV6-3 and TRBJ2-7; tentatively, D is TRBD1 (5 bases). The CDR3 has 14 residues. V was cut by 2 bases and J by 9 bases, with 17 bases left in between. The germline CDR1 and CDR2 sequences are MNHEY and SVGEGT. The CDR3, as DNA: TGTGCCAGCAGTTACCAGGGATGGGCGGTGGTGCAGTACTTC. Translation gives CASSYQGWAVVQYF.

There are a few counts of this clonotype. This CDR3 reads CASSEGREGNTIYF. The CDR3 DNA is TGTGCCAGCAGCGAGGGTCGTGAAGGAAACACCATATATTTT. The chain couples TRBV5-4 to TRBJ1-3, with no clear D. This CDR3 is 14 amino acids long. Germline CDR1 reads SGHNT; CDR2 reads YYREEE (reference sequence). The ends were cut back, 4 bases at V and 4 bases at J, with 12 bases in the middle.

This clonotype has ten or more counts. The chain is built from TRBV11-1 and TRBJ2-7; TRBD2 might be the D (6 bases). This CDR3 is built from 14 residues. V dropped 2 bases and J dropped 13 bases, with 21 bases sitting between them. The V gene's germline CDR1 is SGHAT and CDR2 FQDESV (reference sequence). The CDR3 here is CASSLPEGEDRRYF. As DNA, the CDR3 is TGTGCCAGCAGCTTACCGGAGGGCGAGGACCGCCGATACTTC. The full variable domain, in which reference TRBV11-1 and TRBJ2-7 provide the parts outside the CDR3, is EAEVAQSPRYKITEKSQAVAFWCDPISGHATLYWYRQILGQGPELLVQFQDESVVDDSQLPKDRFSAERLKGVDSTLKIQPAELGDSAMYLCASSLPEGEDRRYFGPGTRLTVT.

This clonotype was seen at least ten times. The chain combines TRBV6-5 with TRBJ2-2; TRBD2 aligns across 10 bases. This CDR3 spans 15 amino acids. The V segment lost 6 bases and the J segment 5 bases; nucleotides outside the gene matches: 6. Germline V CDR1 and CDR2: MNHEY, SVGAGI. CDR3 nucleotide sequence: TGTGCCAGCAGGCTAGCGGGAGTGGATACCGGGGAGCTGTTTTTT. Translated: CASRLAGVDTGELFF.

CDR3 region: CASSRTGGRQPQHF. The CDR3 DNA sequence: TGTGCCAGCAGCCGGACAGGGGGCCGGCAGCCCCAGCATTTT. This chain joins TRBV28 and TRBJ1-5; the match to TRBD1 covers 11 bases. CDR1 MDHEN and CDR2 SYDVKM come from the germline V gene. V was pared by 6 bases and J by 7 bases, with 5 bases of the junction left unmatched. The CDR3 is 14 amino acids.

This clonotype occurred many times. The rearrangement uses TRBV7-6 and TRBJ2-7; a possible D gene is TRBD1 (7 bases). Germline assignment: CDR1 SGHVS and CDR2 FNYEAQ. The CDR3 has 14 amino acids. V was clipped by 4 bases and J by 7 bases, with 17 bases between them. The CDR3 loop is CASSSPATGTEQYF. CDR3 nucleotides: TGTGCCAGCAGCTCTCCAGCGACAGGGACTGAGCAGTACTTC.

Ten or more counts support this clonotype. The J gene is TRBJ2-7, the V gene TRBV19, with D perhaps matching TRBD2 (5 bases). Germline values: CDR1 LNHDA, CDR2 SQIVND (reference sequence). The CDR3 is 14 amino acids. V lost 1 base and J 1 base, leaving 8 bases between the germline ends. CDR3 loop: CASSIGAASYEQYF. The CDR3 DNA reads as TGTGCCAGTAGTATAGGAGCGGCGTCCTACGAGCAGTACTTC.

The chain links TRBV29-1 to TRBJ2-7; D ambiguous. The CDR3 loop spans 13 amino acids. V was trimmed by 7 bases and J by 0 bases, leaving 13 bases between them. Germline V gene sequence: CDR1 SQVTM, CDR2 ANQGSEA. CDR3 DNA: TGCAGCGGACGGGCAGAGAACTCCTACGAGCAGTACTTC. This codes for CSGRAENSYEQYF.

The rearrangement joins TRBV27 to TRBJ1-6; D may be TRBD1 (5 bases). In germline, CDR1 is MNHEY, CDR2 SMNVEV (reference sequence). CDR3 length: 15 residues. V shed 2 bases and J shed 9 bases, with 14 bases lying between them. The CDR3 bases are TGTGCCAGCAGTTTAGAGGGACTTTCGGGTTCACCCCTCCACTTT. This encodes CASSLEGLSGSPLHF.

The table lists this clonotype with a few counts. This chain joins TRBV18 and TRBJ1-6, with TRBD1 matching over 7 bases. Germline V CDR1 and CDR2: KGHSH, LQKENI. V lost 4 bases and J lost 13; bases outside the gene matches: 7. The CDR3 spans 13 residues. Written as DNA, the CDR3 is TGTGCCAGCTCACAGGGGGCCATACTCCCCCTCCACTTT. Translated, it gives CASSQGAILPLHF.

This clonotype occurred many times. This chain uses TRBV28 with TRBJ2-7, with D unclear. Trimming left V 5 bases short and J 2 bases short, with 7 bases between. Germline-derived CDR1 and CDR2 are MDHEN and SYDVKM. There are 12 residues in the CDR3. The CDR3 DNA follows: TGTGCCAGCAGTAGAGCCCCCTACGAGCAGTACTTC. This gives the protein CASSRAPYEQYF.